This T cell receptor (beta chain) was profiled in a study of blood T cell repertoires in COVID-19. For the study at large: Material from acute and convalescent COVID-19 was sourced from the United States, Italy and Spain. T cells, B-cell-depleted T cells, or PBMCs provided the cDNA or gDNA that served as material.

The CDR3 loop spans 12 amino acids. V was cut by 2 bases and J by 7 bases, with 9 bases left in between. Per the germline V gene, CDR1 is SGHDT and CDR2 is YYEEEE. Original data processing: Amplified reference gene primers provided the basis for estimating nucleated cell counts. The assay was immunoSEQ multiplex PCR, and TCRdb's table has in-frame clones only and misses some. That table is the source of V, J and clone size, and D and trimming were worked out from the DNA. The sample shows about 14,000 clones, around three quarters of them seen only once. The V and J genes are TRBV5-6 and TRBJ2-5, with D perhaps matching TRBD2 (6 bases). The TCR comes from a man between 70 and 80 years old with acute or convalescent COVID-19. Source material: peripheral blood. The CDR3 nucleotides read TGTGCCAGCAGCTTTTCGGGAGCGACCCAGTACTTC. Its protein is CASSFSGATQYF.